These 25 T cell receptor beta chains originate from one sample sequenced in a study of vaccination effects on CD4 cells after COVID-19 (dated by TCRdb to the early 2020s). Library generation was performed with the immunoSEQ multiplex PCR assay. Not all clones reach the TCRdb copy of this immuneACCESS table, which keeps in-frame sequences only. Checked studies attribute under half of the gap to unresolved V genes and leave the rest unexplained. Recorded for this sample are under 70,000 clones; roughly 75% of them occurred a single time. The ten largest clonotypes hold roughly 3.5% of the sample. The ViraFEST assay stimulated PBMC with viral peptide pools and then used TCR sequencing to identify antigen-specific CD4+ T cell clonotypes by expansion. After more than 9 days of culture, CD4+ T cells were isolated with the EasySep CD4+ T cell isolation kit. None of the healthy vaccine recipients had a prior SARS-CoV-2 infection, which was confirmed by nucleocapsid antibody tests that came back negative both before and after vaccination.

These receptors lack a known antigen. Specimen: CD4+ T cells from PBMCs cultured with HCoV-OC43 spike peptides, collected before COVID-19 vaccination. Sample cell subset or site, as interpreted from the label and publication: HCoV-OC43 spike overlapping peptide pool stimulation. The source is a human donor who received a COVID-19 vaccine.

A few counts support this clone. The CDR3 spells CASSLGGYINEQFF. In DNA form, the CDR3 reads TGTGCCAGCAGCTTAGGGGGATATATCAATGAGCAGTTCTTC. The chain has TRBV11-2 and TRBJ2-1, with no clear D. This CDR3 comprises 14 residues. Germline CDR1 SGHAT, CDR2 FQNNGV. V was shortened by 1 base and J by 6 bases, with 10 bases between the two germline ends.

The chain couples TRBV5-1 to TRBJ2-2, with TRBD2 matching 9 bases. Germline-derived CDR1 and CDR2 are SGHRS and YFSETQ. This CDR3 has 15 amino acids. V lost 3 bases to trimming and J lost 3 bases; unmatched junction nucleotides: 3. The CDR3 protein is CASSWGLADTGELFF. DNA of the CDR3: TGCGCCAGCAGCTGGGGACTAGCCGACACCGGGGAGCTGTTTTTT.

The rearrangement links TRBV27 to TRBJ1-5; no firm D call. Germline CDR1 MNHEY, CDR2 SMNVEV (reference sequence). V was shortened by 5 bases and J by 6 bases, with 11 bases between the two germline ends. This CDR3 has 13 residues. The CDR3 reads CASSRVYTQPQHF. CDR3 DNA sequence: TGTGCCAGCAGTCGGGTCTATACTCAGCCCCAGCATTTT.

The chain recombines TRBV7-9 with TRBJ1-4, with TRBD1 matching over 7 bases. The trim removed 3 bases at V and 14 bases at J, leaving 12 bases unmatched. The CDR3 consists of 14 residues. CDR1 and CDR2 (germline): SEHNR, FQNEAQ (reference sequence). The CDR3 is CASSFLTGSGRLFF. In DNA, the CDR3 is TGTGCCAGCAGCTTTTTGACAGGGTCAGGTCGGCTGTTTTTT.

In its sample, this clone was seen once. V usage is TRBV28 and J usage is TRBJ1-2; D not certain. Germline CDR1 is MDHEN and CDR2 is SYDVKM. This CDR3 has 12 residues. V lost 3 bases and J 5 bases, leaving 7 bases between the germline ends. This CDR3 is CASSFKGYGYTF. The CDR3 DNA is TGTGCCAGCAGTTTTAAGGGATATGGCTACACCTTC.

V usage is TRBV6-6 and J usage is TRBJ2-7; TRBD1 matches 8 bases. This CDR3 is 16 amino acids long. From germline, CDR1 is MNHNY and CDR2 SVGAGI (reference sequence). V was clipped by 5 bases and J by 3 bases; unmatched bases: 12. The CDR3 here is CASSRTVGQGNYEQYV. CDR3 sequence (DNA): TGTGCCAGCAGTCGAACCGTAGGACAGGGCAACTACGAGCAGTACGTC.

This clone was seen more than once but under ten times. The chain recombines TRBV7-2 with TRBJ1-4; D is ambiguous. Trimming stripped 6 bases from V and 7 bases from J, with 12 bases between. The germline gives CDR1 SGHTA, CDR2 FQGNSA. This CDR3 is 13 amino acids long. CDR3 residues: CASSKLRGEKLFF. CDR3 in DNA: TGTGCCAGCAGTAAACTTCGGGGTGAAAAACTGTTTTTT.

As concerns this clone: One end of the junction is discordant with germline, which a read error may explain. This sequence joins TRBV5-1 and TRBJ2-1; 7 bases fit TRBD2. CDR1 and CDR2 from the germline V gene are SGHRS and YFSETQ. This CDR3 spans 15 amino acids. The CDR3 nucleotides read TGCGCCAGCAGCTTGGGCGGGGGATCCTTCAATGAGCAGTTCTTC. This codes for CASSLGGGSFNEQFF.

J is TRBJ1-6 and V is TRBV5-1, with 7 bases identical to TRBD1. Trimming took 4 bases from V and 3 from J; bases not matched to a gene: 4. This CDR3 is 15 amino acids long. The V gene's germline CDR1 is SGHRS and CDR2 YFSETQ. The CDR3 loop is CASSEGQLYNSPLHF. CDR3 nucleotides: TGCGCCAGCAGCGAGGGACAGCTCTATAATTCACCCCTCCACTTT.

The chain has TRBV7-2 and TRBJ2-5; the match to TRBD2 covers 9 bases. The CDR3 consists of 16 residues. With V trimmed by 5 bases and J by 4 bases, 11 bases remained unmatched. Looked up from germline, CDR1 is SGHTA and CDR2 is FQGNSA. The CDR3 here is CASSPYAAGGRETQYF. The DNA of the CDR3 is TGTGCCAGCAGCCCCTACGCGGCGGGGGGGCGAGAGACCCAGTACTTC.

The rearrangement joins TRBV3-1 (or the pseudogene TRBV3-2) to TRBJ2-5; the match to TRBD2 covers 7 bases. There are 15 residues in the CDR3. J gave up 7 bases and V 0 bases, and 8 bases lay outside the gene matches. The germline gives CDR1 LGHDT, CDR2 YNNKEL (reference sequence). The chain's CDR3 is CASSQDRASGLTQYF. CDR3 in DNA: TGTGCCAGCAGCCAAGATCGGGCTAGCGGTTTGACCCAGTACTTC.

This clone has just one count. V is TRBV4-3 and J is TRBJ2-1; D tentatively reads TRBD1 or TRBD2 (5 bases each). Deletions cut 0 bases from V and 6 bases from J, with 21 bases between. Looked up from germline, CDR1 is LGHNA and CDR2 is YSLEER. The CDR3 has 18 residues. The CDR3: CASSQDSQGVSYANEQFF. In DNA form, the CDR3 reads TGCGCCAGCAGCCAAGATAGTCAGGGAGTCTCCTATGCCAATGAGCAGTTCTTC.

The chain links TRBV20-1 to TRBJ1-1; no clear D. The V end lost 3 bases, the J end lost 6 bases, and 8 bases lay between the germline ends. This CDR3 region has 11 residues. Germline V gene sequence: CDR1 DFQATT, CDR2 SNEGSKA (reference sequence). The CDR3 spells CSASKKSEAFF. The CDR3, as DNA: TGCAGTGCTAGTAAGAAATCTGAAGCTTTCTTT.

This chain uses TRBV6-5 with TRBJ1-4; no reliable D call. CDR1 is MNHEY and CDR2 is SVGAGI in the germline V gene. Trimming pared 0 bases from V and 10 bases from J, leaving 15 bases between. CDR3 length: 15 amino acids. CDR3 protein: CASSYSSGNYGKLFF. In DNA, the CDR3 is TGTGCCAGCAGTTACTCATCCGGTAATTACGGAAAACTGTTTTTT.

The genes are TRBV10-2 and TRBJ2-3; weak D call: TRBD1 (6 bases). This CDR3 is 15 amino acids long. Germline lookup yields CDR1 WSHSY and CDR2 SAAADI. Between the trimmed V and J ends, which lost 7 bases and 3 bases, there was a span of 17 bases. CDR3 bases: TGCGCCAGCACCCGGACAGCTCCATGGACAGATACGCAGTATTTT. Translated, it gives CASTRTAPWTDTQYF.

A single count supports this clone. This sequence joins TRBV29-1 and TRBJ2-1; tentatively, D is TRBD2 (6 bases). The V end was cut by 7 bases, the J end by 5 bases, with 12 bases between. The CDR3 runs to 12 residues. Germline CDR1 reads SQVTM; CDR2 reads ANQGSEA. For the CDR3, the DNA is TGCAGCGGTTGGGGCGGGAACAATGAGCAGTTCTTC. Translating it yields CSGWGGNNEQFF.

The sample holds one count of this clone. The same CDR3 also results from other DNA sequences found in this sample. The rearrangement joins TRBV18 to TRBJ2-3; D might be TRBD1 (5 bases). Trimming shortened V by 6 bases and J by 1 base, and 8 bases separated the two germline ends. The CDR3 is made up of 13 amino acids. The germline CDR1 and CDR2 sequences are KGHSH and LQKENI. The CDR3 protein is CASSGQGTDTQYF. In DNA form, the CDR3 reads TGTGCCAGCTCCGGACAAGGCACAGATACGCAGTATTTT.

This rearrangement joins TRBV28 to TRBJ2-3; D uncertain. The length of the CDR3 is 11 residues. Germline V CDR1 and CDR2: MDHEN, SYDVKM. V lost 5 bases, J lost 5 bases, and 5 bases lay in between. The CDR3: CASSLLDTQYF. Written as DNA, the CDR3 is TGTGCCAGCAGTCTGTTAGATACGCAGTATTTT.

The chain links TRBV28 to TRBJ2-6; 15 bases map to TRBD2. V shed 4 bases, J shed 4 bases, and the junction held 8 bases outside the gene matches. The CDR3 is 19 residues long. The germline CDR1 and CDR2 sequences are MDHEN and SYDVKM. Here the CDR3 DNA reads TGTGCCAGCAGTTCCCCCGGACTAGCGGGGGGGCCGGGGGCCAACGTCCTGACTTTC. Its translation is CASSSPGLAGGPGANVLTF.

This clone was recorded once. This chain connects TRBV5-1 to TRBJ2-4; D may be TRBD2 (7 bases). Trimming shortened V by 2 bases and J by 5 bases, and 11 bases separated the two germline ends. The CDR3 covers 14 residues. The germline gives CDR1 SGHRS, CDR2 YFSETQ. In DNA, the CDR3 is TGCGCCAGCAGCTTACAGGGAGGGCAAAACATTCAGTACTTC. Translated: CASSLQGGQNIQYF.

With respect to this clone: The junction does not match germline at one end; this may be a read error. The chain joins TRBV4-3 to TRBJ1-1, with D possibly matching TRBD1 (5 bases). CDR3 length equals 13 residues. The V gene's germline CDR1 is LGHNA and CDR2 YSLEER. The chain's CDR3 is CASSLRGAGSFLF. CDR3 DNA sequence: TGCGCCAGCAGCCTGCGCGGGGCCGGAAGTTTCCTCTTT.

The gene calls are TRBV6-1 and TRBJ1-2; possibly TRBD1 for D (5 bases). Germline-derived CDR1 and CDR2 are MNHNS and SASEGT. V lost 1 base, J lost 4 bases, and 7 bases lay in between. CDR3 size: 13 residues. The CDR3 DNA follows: TGTGCCAGCAGTGAAGGGGGCCTCTATGGCTACACCTTC. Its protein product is CASSEGGLYGYTF.

The CDR3 here is CASSLGPGPDTQYF. The CDR3 region has the DNA TGCGCCAGCAGCCTCGGACCGGGGCCGGATACGCAGTATTTT. The chain employs TRBV5-1 and TRBJ2-3, with D tentatively TRBD1 or TRBD2 (5 bases each). The CDR3 is 14 amino acids. V dropped 4 bases and J dropped 6 bases, with 15 bases sitting between them. CDR1 SGHRS and CDR2 YFSETQ come from the germline V gene. The variable domain in full, with the rest retrieved from reference TRBV5-1 and TRBJ2-3, is KAGVTQTPRYLIKTRGQQVTLSCSPISGHRSVSWYQQTPGQGLQFLFEYFSETQRNKGNFPGRFSGRQFSNSRSEMNVSTLELGDSALYLCASSLGPGPDTQYFGPGTRLTVL.

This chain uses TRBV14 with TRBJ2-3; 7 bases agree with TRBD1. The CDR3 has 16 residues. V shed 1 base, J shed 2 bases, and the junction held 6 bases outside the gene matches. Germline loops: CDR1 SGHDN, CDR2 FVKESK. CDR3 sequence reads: CASSQVRDSITDTQYF. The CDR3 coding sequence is TGTGCCAGCAGCCAAGTGAGGGACAGTATCACAGATACGCAGTATTTT.

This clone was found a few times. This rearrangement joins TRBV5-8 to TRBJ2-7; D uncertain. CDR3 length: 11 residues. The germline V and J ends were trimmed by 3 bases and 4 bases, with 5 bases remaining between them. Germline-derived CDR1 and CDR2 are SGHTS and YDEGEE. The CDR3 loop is CASSYRYEQYV. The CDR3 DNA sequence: TGTGCCAGCAGCTACCGATACGAGCAGTACGTC.